This TCR beta chain stems from a study of T cells after yellow fever vaccination. General observations from the study: A minor fraction of clonotypes spanned both CD4 and CD8 compartments. Primary-vaccination clones mostly resurfaced post-booster (nearly 97% CD4, around 88% CD8).

This clonotype was observed at least ten times. Its antigen is unknown. Trimming left V 4 bases short and J 6 bases short, with 10 bases between. The CDR3 runs 13 residues. For TCR, cDNA came from 5'RACE template switching, which added a universal primer site and UMIs. One entry per CDR3 protein results from TCRdb running MiXCR on the 5' RACE reads. The top ten hold around 3.2% of the sample, which has 200,000 to 250,000 distinct CDR3 sequences, about 3% seen once. This material consisted of CD4+ T cells sorted from PBMCs, taken 10 days after the yellow fever booster vaccination. The TCR comes from a man aged 18 to 30 who received the YFV17D yellow fever vaccine. The chain combines TRBV12-3 or TRBV12-4 with TRBJ2-1, with D hard to call. The CDR3 reads CASSYGEINEQFF. CDR3 sequence (DNA): TGTGCCAGCAGTTACGGAGAGATCAATGAGCAGTTCTTC.